This TCR beta chain was sequenced in a study of T cell responses to AZD1222 COVID-19 vaccine. Whole-study results and caveats: Unmutated regions of variants are reportedly targeted by nearly half of spike-specific TCRs. Donors were chiefly white British, with a greater number of females, and clonal diversity was perhaps underestimated.

The repertoire was sequenced with immunoSEQ multiplex PCR; TCRdb's copy has only in-frame clones and lacks some. The sample has 85,000 to 130,000 clones, roughly nine tenths seen once. Notes on this clone: Its antigen is undetermined.

Trimming left V 3 bases short and J 0 bases short, with 12 bases between. The germline CDR1 and CDR2 sequences are ENHRY and SYGVKD. This CDR3 spans 15 amino acids. The chain combines TRBV10-3 with TRBJ2-7; D may be TRBD1 or TRBD2 (5 bases each). The source was peripheral blood, collected on day 0 of AZD1222 vaccination. This receptor was identified in an adult in good health. The CDR3 region is CAISDSGTDSYEQYF. The CDR3 bases are TGTGCCATCAGTGACTCAGGGACCGACTCCTACGAGCAGTACTTC.